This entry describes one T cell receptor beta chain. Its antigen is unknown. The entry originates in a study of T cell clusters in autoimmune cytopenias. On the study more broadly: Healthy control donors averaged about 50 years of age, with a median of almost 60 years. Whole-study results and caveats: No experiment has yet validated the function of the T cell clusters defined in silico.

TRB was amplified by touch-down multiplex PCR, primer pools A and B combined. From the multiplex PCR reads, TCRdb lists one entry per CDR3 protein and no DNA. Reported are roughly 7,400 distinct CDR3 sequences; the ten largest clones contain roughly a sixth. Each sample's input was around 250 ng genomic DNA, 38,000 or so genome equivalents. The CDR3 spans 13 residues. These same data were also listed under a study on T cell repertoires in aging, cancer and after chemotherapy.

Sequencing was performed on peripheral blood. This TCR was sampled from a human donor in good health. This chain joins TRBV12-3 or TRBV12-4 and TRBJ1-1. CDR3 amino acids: CASSLGLGTEAFF.